This T cell receptor (beta chain) originates from a study of CD8+ T cells in alopecia areata. Study details: Twice daily, treated patients received 5 to 10 mg of oral tofacitinib. Study findings and constraints: Mouse data revealed clearer TCR sharing than patient data did, a gap possibly tied to HLA.

This clone was found a few times. What it recognizes is unknown. Other nucleotide sequences from this sample produce the same CDR3. Treatment described: oral pan-JAK inhibitor, 5-10 mg twice daily. Sequencing used cDNA as its template, made by extracting RNA and reverse transcribing it. Libraries were prepared by immunoSEQ multiplex PCR; TCRdb keeps only in-frame clonotypes and omits some of them. The repertoire includes some 180,000 clones, approximately 53% of them detected once, and 10% to 13% sits in the top ten. The sequencing used CD8+ T cells sorted from blood, collected at week 24, from a patient treated with tofacitinib. This TCR was sampled from a human donor with alopecia areata.

The CDR3: CASSQVGSYEQYF. CDR3 in DNA: TGTGCCAGCAGCCAAGTTGGCAGCTACGAGCAGTACTTC. The chain carries TRBV14 and TRBJ2-7; no reliable D call. The CDR3 sequence is 13 residues long. Trimming cost V 1 base and J 3 bases, with 7 bases left between them. Germline CDR1 and CDR2: SGHDN and FVKESK.